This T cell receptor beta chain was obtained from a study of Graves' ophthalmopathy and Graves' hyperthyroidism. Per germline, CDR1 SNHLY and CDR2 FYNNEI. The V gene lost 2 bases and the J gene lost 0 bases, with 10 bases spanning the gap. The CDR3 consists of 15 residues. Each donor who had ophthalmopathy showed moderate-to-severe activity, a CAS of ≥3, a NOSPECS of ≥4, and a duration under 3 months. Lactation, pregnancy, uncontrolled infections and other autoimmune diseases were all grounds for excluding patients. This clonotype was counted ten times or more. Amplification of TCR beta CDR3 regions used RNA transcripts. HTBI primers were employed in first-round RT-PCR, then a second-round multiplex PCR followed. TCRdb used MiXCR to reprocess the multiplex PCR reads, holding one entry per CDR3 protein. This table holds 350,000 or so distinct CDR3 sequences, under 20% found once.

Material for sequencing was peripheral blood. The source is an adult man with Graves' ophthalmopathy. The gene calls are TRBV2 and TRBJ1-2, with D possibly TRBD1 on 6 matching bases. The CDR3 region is CASSELDRPNYGYTF. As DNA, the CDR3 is TGTGCCAGCAGTGAACTGGACAGACCTAACTATGGCTACACCTTC. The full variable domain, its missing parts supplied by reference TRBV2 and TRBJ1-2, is EPEVTQTPSHQVTQMGQEVILRCVPISNHLYFYWYRQILGQKVEFLVSFYNNEISEKSEIFDDQFSVERPDGSNFTLKIRSTKLEDSAMYFCASSELDRPNYGYTFGSGTRLTVV.